The 6 T cell receptor beta chains listed next were all sequenced from one sample in a study of blood T cells in healthy people across ages. The second PCR ran roughly 6 to 11 cycles with a sample-barcoded 5' primer and J-beta primers. Via MiXCR, TCRdb re-called the 5' RACE reads, giving one row per CDR3 protein. The table lists about 700,000 distinct CDR3 sequences, roughly 32% of them singletons. The sequenced material came from blood. All receptors derive from a woman aged 80 or older in good health.

The chain carries TRBV5-4 and TRBJ2-1, with D perhaps TRBD1 (5 bases). Germline CDR1 reads SGHNT; CDR2 reads YYREEE (reference sequence). The CDR3 loop spans 13 amino acids. The V end was cut by 7 bases, the J end by 8 bases, with 16 bases between. The CDR3 nucleotides are TGTGCCAGCGCCTCCAGGGATCTCGATGAGCAGTTCTTC. It specifies CASASRDLDEQFF.

This clonotype occurred many times. This chain uses TRBV30 with TRBJ2-1; 7 bases agree with TRBD1. This CDR3 is 14 amino acids long. Germline CDR1 is GTSNPN and CDR2 is SVGIG (reference sequence). Trimming at V came to 1 base and at J to 6 bases, leaving 6 bases not matched to a gene. CDR3 sequence (DNA): TGTGCCTGGAGTGGGGGGAGACAGGGCAATGAGCAGTTCTTC. Encoded protein: CAWSGGRQGNEQFF.

The V gene is TRBV5-1, the J gene TRBJ2-1; 11 nucleotides agree with TRBD2. Looked up from germline, CDR1 is SGHRS and CDR2 is YFSETQ. The trim removed 4 bases at V and 7 bases at J, leaving 13 bases unmatched. This CDR3 is 17 amino acids long. The CDR3 loop reads CASSQRILTSGTNEQFF. Here the CDR3 DNA reads TGCGCCAGCAGCCAACGTATTCTGACTAGCGGGACTAATGAGCAGTTCTTC.

In this sample, this clonotype turned up a few times. A read error is possible here, since a much larger clone lies one base away. The chain is built from TRBV5-1 and TRBJ2-7; a weak D match, TRBD2 (5 bases). Germline V gene sequence: CDR1 SGHRS, CDR2 YFSETQ. V was clipped by 5 bases and J by 6 bases, with 21 bases between them. This CDR3 is 15 amino acids long. The CDR3 loop is CASSRYPGERGEQYF. CDR3 nucleotide sequence: TGCGCCAGCAGTCGATACCCCGGGGAGAGAGGCGAGCAGTACTTC. Supplemented by reference TRBV5-1 and TRBJ2-7, the full variable domain reads KAGVTQTPRYLIKTRGQQVTLSCSPISGHRSVSWYQQTPGQGLQFLFEYFSETQRNKGNFPGRFSGRQFSNSRSEMNVSTLELGDSALYLCASSRYPGERGEQYFGPGTRLTVT.

The gene calls are TRBV12-3 or TRBV12-4 and TRBJ2-2, with D hard to call. The CDR3 has 15 amino acids. The V and J ends lost 2 bases and 7 bases respectively, with 14 bases between them. The chain's CDR3 is CASSLLSGAGGELFF. Here the CDR3 DNA reads TGTGCCAGCAGTTTACTTTCGGGTGCTGGCGGGGAGCTGTTTTTT.

This clonotype has at least ten counts. The gene calls are TRBV3-1 and TRBJ2-5; 9 bases are a match to TRBD2. Trimming at V came to 0 bases and at J to 5 bases, leaving 7 bases not matched to a gene. From germline, CDR1 is LGHDT and CDR2 YNNKEL (reference sequence). The CDR3 loop spans 16 amino acids. CDR3 DNA: TGTGCCAGCAGCCAAGACAGCAGCGGGGGGCCGGAGACCCAGTACTTC. Its protein is CASSQDSSGGPETQYF.